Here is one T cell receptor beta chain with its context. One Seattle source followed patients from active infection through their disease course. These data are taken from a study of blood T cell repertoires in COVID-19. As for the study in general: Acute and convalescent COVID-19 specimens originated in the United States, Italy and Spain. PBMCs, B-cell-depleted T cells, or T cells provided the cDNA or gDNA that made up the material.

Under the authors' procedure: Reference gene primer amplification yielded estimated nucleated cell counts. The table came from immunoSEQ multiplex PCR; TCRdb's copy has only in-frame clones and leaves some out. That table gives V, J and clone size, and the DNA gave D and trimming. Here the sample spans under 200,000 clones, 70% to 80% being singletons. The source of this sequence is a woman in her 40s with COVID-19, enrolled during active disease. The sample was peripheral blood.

The CDR3 sequence is CASGLASDYNEQFF. For the CDR3, the DNA is TGTGCTAGTGGTTTGGCTAGCGACTACAATGAGCAGTTCTTC. The rearrangement joins TRBV12-5 to TRBJ2-1; possibly TRBD2 for D (6 bases). The CDR3 totals 14 residues. The germline CDR1 and CDR2 sequences are LGHNT and FRNRAP. Trimming took 1 base from V and 3 from J, leaving 7 bases between them.